This TCR beta chain appears in the sequencing data of a study of blood T cells in healthy people across ages. Study findings and constraints: Older individuals had lower TCR beta diversity per million T cells (the decline was roughly linear). Naive and antigen-experienced cells were not separated, limiting conclusive comparison.

The use of a sample-barcoded 5' primer and a J-beta primer mix characterized a second PCR of 7 to 11 cycles. MiXCR, run by TCRdb on the 5' RACE reads, gives a single entry per CDR3 protein. This sample carries approximately 800,000 distinct CDR3 sequences, roughly 24% of them seen once, and the ten largest clones take less than 3.5%. This clonotype was picked up a small number of times. Its antigen is not known. The data also belong to a second study, concerning T cells of mothers and their children. That investigation notes: The study recruited three healthy Caucasian mothers and their six children as donors. Overlap measured in related mother-child pairs was slightly, non-significantly higher than in unrelated pairs.

Material: blood. The sequence derives from a boy aged 5-17 years in good health.

CDR3 region: CASSYRLGQLNQPQHF. The CDR3 region has the DNA TGTGCCAGCAGTTACCGACTGGGACAGCTGAATCAGCCCCAGCATTTT. The chain carries TRBV6-6 and TRBJ1-5; the match to TRBD1 covers 7 bases. Trimming removed 2 bases from V and 4 bases from J; junction bases left unmatched: 8. The CDR3 spans 16 residues. Germline CDR1 MNHNY, CDR2 SVGAGI (reference sequence).